A single sample is the source of the 21 T cell receptor beta chains below, sequenced in a study of control samples from healthy donors and cancer patients. Clones were sequenced by immunoSEQ multiplex PCR, and TCRdb holds only the in-frame ones, with some missing. The sample holds 130,000 or so clones; 89% are singletons and the top ten take approximately 8%. The sequenced material came from PBMCs. The origin of the receptors is a man aged 50 to 60 with head and neck cancer.

This chain uses TRBV10-1 with TRBJ2-7; 12 nucleotides match TRBD2. The CDR3 totals 16 residues. Germline V gene sequence: CDR1 WNHNN, CDR2 SYGVQD (reference sequence). The V and J ends lost 0 bases and 6 bases, in that order; junction bases with no gene match: 6. The CDR3 DNA reads TGCGCCAGCAGTGAGTCAAGACTAGCGGGAGCTCTCGAGCAGTACTTC. Translating gives CASSESRLAGALEQYF.

The chain joins TRBV3-1 (or the pseudogene TRBV3-2) to TRBJ2-2, with D maybe TRBD2 (6 bases). CDR1 is LGHDT, CDR2 YNNKEL, per germline (reference sequence). Trimming cost V 5 bases and J 6 bases, with 13 bases left between them. The CDR3 length is 14 residues. CDR3 in amino acids: CASSSVGRSGELFF. The CDR3, as DNA: TGTGCCAGCAGCTCGGTAGGGAGGTCCGGGGAGCTGTTTTTT.

The V and J genes are TRBV28 and TRBJ1-6, with D possibly matching TRBD1 (6 bases). CDR3 length equals 14 residues. V was shortened by 6 bases and J by 5 bases, with 11 bases between the two germline ends. Germline V gene data show CDR1 as MDHEN and CDR2 as SYDVKM. CDR3 residues: CASRPDRNNSPLHF. DNA for the CDR3: TGTGCCAGCAGGCCGGACAGAAATAATTCACCCCTCCACTTT. Looking up the rest from reference TRBV28 and TRBJ1-6 gives the full variable domain: DVKVTQSSRYLVKRTGEKVFLECVQDMDHENMFWYRQDPGLGLRLIYFSYDVKMKEKGDIPEGYSVSREKKERFSLILESASTNQTSMYLCASRPDRNNSPLHFGNGTRLTVT.

This clone was seen a few times. CDR3 sequence (DNA): TGCGCCAGCAGCCAAGGCTACCAGGCTAGCGGGAGGGTCTACGAGCAGTACTTC. This gives the protein CASSQGYQASGRVYEQYF. The gene calls are TRBV4-1 and TRBJ2-7; TRBD2 matches at 12 bases. Losses at the gene ends were 1 base for V and 3 bases for J; bases not matched to a gene: 10. Germline V gives CDR1 MGHRA, CDR2 YSYEKL. The CDR3 runs 18 residues.

This chain uses TRBV18 with TRBJ2-3; D is unclear. Between the trimmed V and J ends, which lost 6 bases and 2 bases, there was a span of 6 bases. Germline V gives CDR1 KGHSH, CDR2 LQKENI. The CDR3 is 12 residues long. The CDR3 region has the DNA TGTGCCAGCTCCCCAAACACAGATACGCAGTATTTT. This sequence encodes CASSPNTDTQYF. Variable domain in full (rest from reference TRBV18 and TRBJ2-3): NAGVMQNPRHLVRRRGQEARLRCSPMKGHSHVYWYRQLPEEGLKFMVYLQKENIIDESGMPKERFSAEFPKEGPSILRIQQVVRGDSAAYFCASSPNTDTQYFGPGTRLTVL.

The chain carries TRBV12-3 or TRBV12-4 and TRBJ2-7, with TRBD1 matching over 7 bases. After removal of 5 bases from V and 6 bases from J, the junction contained 7 bases not matched to a gene. This CDR3 spans 13 amino acids. The CDR3 coding sequence is TGTGCCAGCAGTACGACAGGGTCAGGCGAGCAGTACTTC. Amino acid sequence: CASSTTGSGEQYF.

V and J are TRBV7-2 and TRBJ1-6, with 8 bases that match TRBD1. CDR1 is SGHTA, CDR2 FQGNSA, per germline. V was clipped by 5 bases and J by 7 bases; unmatched bases: 7. The CDR3 consists of 15 residues. CDR3 bases: TGTGCCAGCAGCGGGCGGACAGGGACCAATTCACCCCTCCACTTT. Amino acids: CASSGRTGTNSPLHF.

The chain joins TRBV27 to TRBJ1-2; TRBD1 aligns across 7 bases. Germline V gives CDR1 MNHEY, CDR2 SMNVEV (reference sequence). Losses at the gene ends were 4 bases for V and 4 bases for J; bases not matched to a gene: 12. This CDR3 comprises 16 residues. Here the CDR3 reads CASSSKPLTGPYGYTF. The DNA of the CDR3 is TGTGCCAGCAGTTCGAAGCCCTTGACAGGGCCCTATGGCTACACCTTC.

The chain uses TRBV20-1 and TRBJ2-7; D gene uncertain. Germline V lookup: CDR1 DFQATT, CDR2 SNEGSKA (reference sequence). The CDR3 length is 14 residues. Trimming left V 3 bases short and J 6 bases short, with 18 bases between. As DNA, the CDR3 is TGCAGTGCTAGTCGACCCCAGACGGGTGTCGAGCAGTACTTC. Translation gives CSASRPQTGVEQYF.

The count of this clone is one. The chain joins TRBV5-1 to TRBJ1-3; D is undetermined. Germline values: CDR1 SGHRS, CDR2 YFSETQ. This CDR3 contains 12 residues. Trimming pared 2 bases from V and 4 bases from J, leaving 4 bases between. In nucleotides, the CDR3 is TGCGCCAGCAGCTTTGAGGGAAACACCATATATTTT. Its translation is CASSFEGNTIYF. Full variable domain (missing parts from reference TRBV5-1 and TRBJ1-3): KAGVTQTPRYLIKTRGQQVTLSCSPISGHRSVSWYQQTPGQGLQFLFEYFSETQRNKGNFPGRFSGRQFSNSRSEMNVSTLELGDSALYLCASSFEGNTIYFGEGSWLTVV.

The chain recombines TRBV5-8 with TRBJ2-5; 7 bases are a match to TRBD2. This CDR3 is built from 14 residues. Germline values: CDR1 SGHTS, CDR2 YDEGEE. After removal of 4 bases from V and 4 bases from J, the junction contained 7 bases not matched to a gene. The CDR3 nucleotides are TGTGCCAGCAGCCGGGAGGCTTCGGGAGAGACCCAGTACTTC. This encodes CASSREASGETQYF.

The genes are TRBV2 and TRBJ2-5; either TRBD1 or TRBD2 may fit D (5 bases each). The CDR3 contains 13 residues. Trimming cost V 8 bases and J 2 bases, with 12 bases left between them. CDR1 and CDR2 from the germline V gene are SNHLY and FYNNEI. The CDR3 here is CASAGTTQETQYF. The CDR3 DNA sequence: TGTGCCAGCGCAGGGACGACTCAAGAGACCCAGTACTTC.

V is TRBV27 and J is TRBJ2-5; 7 bases align to TRBD2. This CDR3 is built from 15 residues. Germline V gene data show CDR1 as MNHEY and CDR2 as SMNVEV (reference sequence). With 2 bases clipped from V and 4 bases from J, the junction kept 7 bases outside the gene matches. The CDR3 protein is CASSLGGRRGETQYF. CDR3 DNA sequence: TGTGCCAGCAGTTTAGGCGGGAGAAGGGGAGAGACCCAGTACTTC.

For the CDR3, the DNA is TGTGCCAGCAGTTACTCGATCAGGGGTCAGAGCTATGGCTACACCTTC. Its protein product is CASSYSIRGQSYGYTF. The V gene is TRBV6-5, the J gene TRBJ1-2; tentative D call: TRBD1 (6 bases). This CDR3 is built from 16 residues. V lost 0 bases to trimming and J lost 4 bases, with 15 bases between them. Germline CDR1 and CDR2: MNHEY and SVGAGI.

The rearrangement uses TRBV2 and TRBJ1-2; TRBD1 agrees at 7 bases. Trimming at V came to 8 bases and at J to 4 bases, leaving 7 bases not matched to a gene. The CDR3 has 13 residues. The germline CDR1 and CDR2 sequences are SNHLY and FYNNEI. The CDR3 is CASLRDRPYGYTF. In DNA, the CDR3 is TGTGCCAGCCTCCGGGACAGACCCTATGGCTACACCTTC.

V and J are TRBV9 and TRBJ2-4; D assignment may be TRBD1 or TRBD2 (5 bases each). CDR3 size: 16 residues. In germline, CDR1 is SGDLS, CDR2 YYNGEE. With 3 bases removed from V and 8 bases from J, the gap between germline ends came to 21 bases. The DNA of the CDR3 is TGTGCCAGCAGCGGACGTCATGACAGTATGGGGGACATTCAGTACTTC. As protein: CASSGRHDSMGDIQYF.

The J gene is TRBJ1-5, the V gene TRBV18, with a weak D call TRBD1 (5 bases). With 2 bases removed from V and 0 bases from J, the gap between germline ends came to 14 bases. This CDR3 spans 17 amino acids. CDR1 and CDR2 from the germline V gene are KGHSH and LQKENI. CDR3 DNA sequence: TGTGCCAGCTCACCAATGGCCGTGGGGGTTAGCAATCAGCCCCAGCATTTT. It specifies CASSPMAVGVSNQPQHF.

This clone has only a few counts. The V call is TRBV11-3, the J call TRBJ2-1; 7 nucleotides align to TRBD1. Trimming took 1 base from V and 8 from J; bases not matched to a gene: 8. The CDR3 runs to 15 residues. Germline values: CDR1 SGHNT, CDR2 YENEEA. CDR3 coding DNA: TGTGCCAGCAGCTTAGGGGGGACAGCGCTCCATGAGCAGTTCTTC. It encodes CASSLGGTALHEQFF.

A word on this clone: Additional DNA sequences in this sample encode the identical CDR3. The chain carries TRBV4-1 and TRBJ1-2; D call uncertain. From germline, CDR1 is MGHRA and CDR2 YSYEKL. V was pared by 0 bases and J by 5 bases, with 7 bases between. The CDR3 loop spans 13 amino acids. The CDR3 protein is CASSQDRGYGYTF. The CDR3 DNA sequence: TGCGCCAGCAGCCAAGATCGCGGTTATGGCTACACCTTC.

The rearrangement links TRBV7-9 to TRBJ1-5, with D tentatively TRBD1 (6 bases). V lost 3 bases, J lost 1 base, and 7 bases lay in between. Germline V gives CDR1 SEHNR, CDR2 FQNEAQ (reference sequence). The CDR3 totals 14 residues. The CDR3 bases are TGTGCCAGCAGCTTTCAGGGGAGCAATCAGCCCCAGCATTTT. Translation: CASSFQGSNQPQHF.

V usage is TRBV3-1 (or the pseudogene TRBV3-2) and J usage is TRBJ2-3; no firm D call. The germline gives CDR1 LGHDT, CDR2 YNNKEL (reference sequence). The CDR3 consists of 14 residues. Trimming pared 5 bases from V and 6 bases from J, leaving 15 bases between. In DNA, the CDR3 is TGTGCCAGCAGCTTCCTGGTTAAAGGGGATACGCAGTATTTT. Amino acid sequence: CASSFLVKGDTQYF.